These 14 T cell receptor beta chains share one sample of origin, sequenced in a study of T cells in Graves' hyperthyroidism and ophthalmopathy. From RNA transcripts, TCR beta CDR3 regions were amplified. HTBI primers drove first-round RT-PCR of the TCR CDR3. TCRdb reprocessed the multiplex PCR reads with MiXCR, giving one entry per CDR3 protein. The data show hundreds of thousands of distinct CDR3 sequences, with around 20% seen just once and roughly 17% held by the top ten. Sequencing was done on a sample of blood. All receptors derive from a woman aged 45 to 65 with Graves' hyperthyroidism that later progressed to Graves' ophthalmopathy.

The DNA for the CDR3 is TGTGCCATCAGTGATGGCCTGAACACTGAAGCTTTCTTT. Its translation: CAISDGLNTEAFF. The chain uses TRBV10-3 and TRBJ1-1; no firm D call. Trimming stripped 3 bases from V and 0 bases from J, with 5 bases between. CDR3 length equals 13 residues. The germline V gene encodes CDR1 ENHRY and CDR2 SYGVKD.

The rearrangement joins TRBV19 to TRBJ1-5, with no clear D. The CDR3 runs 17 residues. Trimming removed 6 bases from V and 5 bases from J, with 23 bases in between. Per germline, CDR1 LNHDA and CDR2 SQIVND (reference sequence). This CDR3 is CASSKTQRAERDQPQHF. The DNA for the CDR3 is TGTGCCAGTAGCAAAACCCAGAGAGCAGAACGGGATCAGCCCCAGCATTTT.

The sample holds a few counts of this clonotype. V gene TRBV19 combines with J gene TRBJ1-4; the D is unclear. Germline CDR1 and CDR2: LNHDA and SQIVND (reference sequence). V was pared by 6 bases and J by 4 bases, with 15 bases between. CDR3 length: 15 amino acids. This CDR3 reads CASSTVRPINEKLFF. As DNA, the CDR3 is TGTGCCAGTAGCACCGTCCGGCCAATTAATGAAAAACTGTTTTTT.

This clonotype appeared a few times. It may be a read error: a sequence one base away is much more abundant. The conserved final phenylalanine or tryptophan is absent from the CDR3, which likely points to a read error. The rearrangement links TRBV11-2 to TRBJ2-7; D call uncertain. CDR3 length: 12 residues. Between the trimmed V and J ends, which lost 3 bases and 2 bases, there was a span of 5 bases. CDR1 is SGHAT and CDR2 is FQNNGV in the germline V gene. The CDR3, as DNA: TGTGCCAGCAGCTTTAGTCCCTACGAGCAGTACTCC. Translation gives CASSFSPYEQYS.

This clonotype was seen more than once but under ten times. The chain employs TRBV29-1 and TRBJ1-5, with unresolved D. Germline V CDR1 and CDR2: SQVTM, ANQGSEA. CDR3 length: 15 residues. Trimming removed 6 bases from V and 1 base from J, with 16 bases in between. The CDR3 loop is CSVAEASGSNQPQHF. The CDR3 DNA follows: TGCAGCGTCGCTGAGGCGTCGGGGAGCAATCAGCCCCAGCATTTT. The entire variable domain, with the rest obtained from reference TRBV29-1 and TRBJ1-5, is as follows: SAVISQKPSRDICQRGTSLTIQCQVDSQVTMMFWYRQQPGQSLTLIATANQGSEATYESGFVIDKFPISRPNLTFSTLTVSNMSPEDSSIYLCSVAEASGSNQPQHFGDGTRLSIL.

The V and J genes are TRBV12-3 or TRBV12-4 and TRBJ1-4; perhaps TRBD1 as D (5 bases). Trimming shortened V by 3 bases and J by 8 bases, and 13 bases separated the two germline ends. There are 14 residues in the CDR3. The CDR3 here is CASSLGMGQEKLFF. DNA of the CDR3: TGTGCCAGCAGTTTGGGTATGGGGCAGGAAAAACTGTTTTTT.

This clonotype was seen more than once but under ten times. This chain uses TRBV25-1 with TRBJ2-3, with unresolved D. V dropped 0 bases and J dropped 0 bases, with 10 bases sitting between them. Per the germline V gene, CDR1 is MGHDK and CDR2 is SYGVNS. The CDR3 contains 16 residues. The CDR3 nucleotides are TGTGCCAGCAGTGAATATCTGGGTAGCAGCACAGATACGCAGTATTTT. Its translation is CASSEYLGSSTDTQYF.

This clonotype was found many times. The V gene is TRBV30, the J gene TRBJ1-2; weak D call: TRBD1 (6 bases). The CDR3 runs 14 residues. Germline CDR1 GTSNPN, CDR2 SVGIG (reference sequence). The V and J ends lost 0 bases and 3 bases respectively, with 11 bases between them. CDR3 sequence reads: CAWSVRGNYYGYTF. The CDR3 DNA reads TGTGCCTGGAGTGTTAGGGGGAATTACTATGGCTACACCTTC.

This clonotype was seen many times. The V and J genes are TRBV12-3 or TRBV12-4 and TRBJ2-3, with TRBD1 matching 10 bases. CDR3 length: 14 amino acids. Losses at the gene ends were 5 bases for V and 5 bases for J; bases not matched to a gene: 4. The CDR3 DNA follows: TGTGCCAGCAGTCGACAGGGGGCCGGAGATACGCAGTATTTT. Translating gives CASSRQGAGDTQYF.

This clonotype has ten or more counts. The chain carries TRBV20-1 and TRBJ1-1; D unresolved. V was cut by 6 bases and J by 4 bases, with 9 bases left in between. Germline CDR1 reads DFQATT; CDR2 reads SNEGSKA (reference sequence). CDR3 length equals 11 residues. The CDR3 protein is CSAQRVTEAFF. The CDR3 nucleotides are TGCAGTGCACAGCGGGTCACTGAAGCTTTCTTT.

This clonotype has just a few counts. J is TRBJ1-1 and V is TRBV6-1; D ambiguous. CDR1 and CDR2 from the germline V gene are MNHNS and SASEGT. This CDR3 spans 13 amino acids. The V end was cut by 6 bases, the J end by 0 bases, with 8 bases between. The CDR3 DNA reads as TGTGCCAGCAGATCATCGGTGAACACTGAAGCTTTCTTT. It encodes CASRSSVNTEAFF.

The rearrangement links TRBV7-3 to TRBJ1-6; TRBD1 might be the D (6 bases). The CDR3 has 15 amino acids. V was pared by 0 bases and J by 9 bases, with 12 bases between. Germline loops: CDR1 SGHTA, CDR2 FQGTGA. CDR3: CASSLTAGVGSPLHF. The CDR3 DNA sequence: TGTGCCAGCAGCTTAACTGCAGGGGTGGGTTCACCCCTCCACTTT.

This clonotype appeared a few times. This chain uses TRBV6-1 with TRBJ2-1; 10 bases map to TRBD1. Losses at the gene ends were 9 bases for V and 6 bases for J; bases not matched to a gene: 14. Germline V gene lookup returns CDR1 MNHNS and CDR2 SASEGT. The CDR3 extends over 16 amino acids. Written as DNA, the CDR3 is TGTGCCAGTTTGACAGGGGGCCCCCGGGCGAGCAATGAGCAGTTCTTC. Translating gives CASLTGGPRASNEQFF.

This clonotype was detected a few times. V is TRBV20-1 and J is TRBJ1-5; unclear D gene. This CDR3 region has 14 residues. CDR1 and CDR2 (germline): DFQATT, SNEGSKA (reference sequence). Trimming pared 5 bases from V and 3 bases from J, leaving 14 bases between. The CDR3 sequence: CSAPPEGYNQPQHF. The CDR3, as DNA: TGCAGTGCTCCGCCGGAGGGCTACAATCAGCCCCAGCATTTT.